What follows is one T cell receptor (beta chain) and its context. Its binding antigen is unknown. The sample holds no much larger clone one base away, and base qualities are not on file. The data were taken from a study of T cell responses to AZD1222 COVID-19 vaccine (dated by TCRdb to about 2021). As for the study more broadly: AZD1222 recipients whose second dose came at about 4 weeks and those whose second dose came at about 12 weeks were combined into one group, since spike-specific TCR depth and breadth did not differ between the two schedules. Trial participants were enrolled into age subgroups of 18-55, 56-69 and 70-plus years, which contained roughly 140, 27 and 60 TCR-sequenced participants, respectively. TCR sequencing covered fewer than 250 trial participants: 200 to 210 given two doses of AZD1222 and 26 given two doses of MenACWY control vaccine.

The CDR3, cysteine through phenylalanine, is 14 amino acids long. Only the CDR3 portion is preserved as DNA: 42 bases, with reading frame beginning at the first base. According to the germline V gene, CDR1 reads SGHNT and CDR2 reads YENEEA. V is cut back by 1 base and J by 6 bases, with 1 base in the junction unmatched. Summary of the overall study and its limitations: Epitopes outside the regions mutated in the B.1.351 and B.1.1.7 variants were reportedly recognized by nearly half of the unique spike-specific TCRs. CD4 TCRs associated with the vaccine covered the entire spike protein, and the dominant responses were in regions 160-218 and 743-854. The 56-69-year group was small, and its depth increase did not reach significance, likely because of low power. Because no samples from the day 14 peak response were available, repertoires could be characterized only after the peak T cell response. Most participants were white British and females outnumbered males, and the authors suggested that clonal diversity may have been underestimated. After two AZD1222 doses, spike-specific TCR breadth and depth were significantly higher than at day 0 and than in MenACWY recipients. Conclusions about previously exposed vaccinees are limited because only a handful of AZD1222 recipients were SARS-CoV-2 seropositive at baseline.

Sample time point, as interpreted from the label and publication: baseline before first vaccination. The vaccinee samples were drawn from two UK trials, COV001 and COV002, one of which was a single-blind randomized controlled phase 2/3 trial testing AZD1222 (ChAdOx1 nCoV-19) in healthy adults. Trial participant PBMC samples were collected at day 0 and day 28 after the second dose for TCRbeta chain sequencing. The CDR3 regions of human TCRbeta chains were subjected to immunosequencing. On the study's bioinformatics: Repertoire TCRs were checked for matches against a reference library of SARS-CoV-2-specific TCRs that had been generated using the MIRA antigen-specificity platform. Breadth was defined as the fraction of unique TCRs that were SARS-CoV-2-associated, and depth was defined as the fraction of total T cells that were SARS-CoV-2-associated. Using the MIRA data, each spike-specific TCR was mapped to the spike region that the TCR reacts to and placed in a CD4 or CD8 class. Log10-transformed breadth and depth values were compared by one-way ANOVA with Sidak's multiple comparisons tests. The table comes from immuneACCESS by way of TCRdb, which keeps in-frame sequences with V and J called. Part of the clones is missing from these tables; in studies checked, under half for an unresolved V gene and the rest for unknown reasons. The V and J calls and clone size are taken from that table; D and trimming were inferred from the DNA. Within this sample are 90,000 to 130,000 clones, with around 84% of them counted one time only. Approximately 3% of the sample goes to the ten largest clones.

The receptor comes from an adult in good health. The input for sequencing was peripheral blood, taken on day 0 of AZD1222 vaccination. The chain is assembled from TRBV11-3 and TRBJ2-1, with TRBD1 matching 9 junction bases. DNA sequence: TGTGCCAGCAGCTTAGGACAGGGGGTCAATGAGCAGTTCTTC. This codes for CASSLGQGVNEQFF.